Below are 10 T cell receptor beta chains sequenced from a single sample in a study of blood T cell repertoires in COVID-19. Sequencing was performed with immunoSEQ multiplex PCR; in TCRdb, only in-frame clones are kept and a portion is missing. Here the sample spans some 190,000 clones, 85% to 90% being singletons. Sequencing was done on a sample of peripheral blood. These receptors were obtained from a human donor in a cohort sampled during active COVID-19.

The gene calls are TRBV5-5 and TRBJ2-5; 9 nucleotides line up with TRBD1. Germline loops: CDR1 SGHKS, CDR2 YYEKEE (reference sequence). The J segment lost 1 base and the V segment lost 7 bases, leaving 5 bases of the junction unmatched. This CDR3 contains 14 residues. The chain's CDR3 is CASGQQGAQETQYF. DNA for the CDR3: TGTGCCAGCGGACAACAGGGGGCCCAAGAGACCCAGTACTTC.

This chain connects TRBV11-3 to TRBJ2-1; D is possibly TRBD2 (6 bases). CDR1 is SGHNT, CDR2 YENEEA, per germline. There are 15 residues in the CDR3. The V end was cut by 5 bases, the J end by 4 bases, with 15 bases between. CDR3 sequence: CASSLTGTQYNEQFF. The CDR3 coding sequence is TGTGCCAGCAGCCTCACCGGGACTCAATACAATGAGCAGTTCTTC.

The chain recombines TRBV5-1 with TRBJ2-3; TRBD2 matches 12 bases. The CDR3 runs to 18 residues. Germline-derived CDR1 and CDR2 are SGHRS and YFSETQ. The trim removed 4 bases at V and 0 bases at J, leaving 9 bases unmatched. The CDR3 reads CASSIALLAGGSTDTQYF. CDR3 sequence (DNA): TGCGCCAGCAGCATAGCCCTTCTAGCGGGGGGGAGCACAGATACGCAGTATTTT.

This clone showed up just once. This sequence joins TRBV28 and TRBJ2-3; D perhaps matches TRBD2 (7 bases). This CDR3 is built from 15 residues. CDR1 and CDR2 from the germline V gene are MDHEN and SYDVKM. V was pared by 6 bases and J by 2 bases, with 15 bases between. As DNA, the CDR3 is TGTGCCAGCAGCGAAGGGGGGACTAACACAGATACGCAGTATTTT. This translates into CASSEGGTNTDTQYF.

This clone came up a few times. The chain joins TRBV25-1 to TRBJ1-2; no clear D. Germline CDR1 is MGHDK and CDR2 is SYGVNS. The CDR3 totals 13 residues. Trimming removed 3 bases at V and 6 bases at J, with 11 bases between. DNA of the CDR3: TGTGCCAGCAGTGAGCGGCTTACCGATGGCTACACCTTC. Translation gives CASSERLTDGYTF.

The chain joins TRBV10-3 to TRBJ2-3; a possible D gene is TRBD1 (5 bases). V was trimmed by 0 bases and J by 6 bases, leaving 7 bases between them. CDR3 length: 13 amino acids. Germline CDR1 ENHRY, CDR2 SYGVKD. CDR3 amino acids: CAISESGADTQYF. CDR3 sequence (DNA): TGTGCCATCAGTGAGTCTGGGGCTGATACGCAGTATTTT.

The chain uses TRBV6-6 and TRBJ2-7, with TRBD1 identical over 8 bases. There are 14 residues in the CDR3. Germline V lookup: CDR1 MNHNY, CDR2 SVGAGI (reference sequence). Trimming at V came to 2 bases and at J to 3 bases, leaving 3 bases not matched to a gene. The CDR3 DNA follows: TGTGCCAGCAGTTACGCACAGGGGGTCTACGAGCAGTACTTC. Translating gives CASSYAQGVYEQYF.

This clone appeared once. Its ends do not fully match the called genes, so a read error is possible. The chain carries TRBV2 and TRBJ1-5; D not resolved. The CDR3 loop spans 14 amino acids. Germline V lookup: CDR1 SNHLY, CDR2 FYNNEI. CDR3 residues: CASGEERLNQPQHF. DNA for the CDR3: TGTGCCAGCGGTGAGGAGCGGCTCAATCAGCCCCAGCATTTT.

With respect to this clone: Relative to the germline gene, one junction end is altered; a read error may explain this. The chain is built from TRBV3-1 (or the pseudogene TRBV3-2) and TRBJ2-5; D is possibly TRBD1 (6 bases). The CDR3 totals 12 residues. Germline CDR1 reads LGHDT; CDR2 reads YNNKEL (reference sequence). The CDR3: CASSQADSHHDF. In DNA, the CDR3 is TGTGCCAGCAGCCAAGCGGACAGCCATCATGACTTC.

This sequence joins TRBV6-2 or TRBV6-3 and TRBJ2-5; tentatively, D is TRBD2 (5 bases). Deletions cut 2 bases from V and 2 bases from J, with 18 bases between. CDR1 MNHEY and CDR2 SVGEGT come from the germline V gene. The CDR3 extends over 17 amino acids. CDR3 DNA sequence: TGTGCCAGCAGTTACCCGGGTGGGAGTTCCTTTCAAGAGACCCAGTACTTC. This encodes CASSYPGGSSFQETQYF.